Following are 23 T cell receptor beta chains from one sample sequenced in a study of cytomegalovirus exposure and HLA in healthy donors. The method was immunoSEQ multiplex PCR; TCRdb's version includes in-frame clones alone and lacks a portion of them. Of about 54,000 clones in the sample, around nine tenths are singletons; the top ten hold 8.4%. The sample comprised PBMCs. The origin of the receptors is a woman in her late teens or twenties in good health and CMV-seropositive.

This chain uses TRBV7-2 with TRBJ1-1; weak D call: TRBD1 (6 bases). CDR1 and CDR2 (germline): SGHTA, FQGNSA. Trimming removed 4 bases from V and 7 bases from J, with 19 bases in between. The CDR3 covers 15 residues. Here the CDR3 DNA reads TGTGCCAGCAGCTCTGCGGTGACAGGCCCCTTTGAAGCTTTCTTT. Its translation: CASSSAVTGPFEAFF. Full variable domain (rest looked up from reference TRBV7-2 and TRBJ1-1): GAGVSQSPSNKVTEKGKDVELRCDPISGHTALYWYRQSLGQGLEFLIYFQGNSAPDKSGLPSDRFSAERTGGSVSTLTIQRTQQEDSAVYLCASSSAVTGPFEAFFGQGTRLTVV.

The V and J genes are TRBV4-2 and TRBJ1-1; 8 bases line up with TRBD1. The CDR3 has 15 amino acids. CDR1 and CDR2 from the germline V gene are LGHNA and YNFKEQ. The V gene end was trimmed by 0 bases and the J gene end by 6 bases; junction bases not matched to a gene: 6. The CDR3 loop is CASSQDLTRGPEAFF. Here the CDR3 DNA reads TGTGCCAGCAGCCAAGACCTGACCAGGGGGCCTGAAGCTTTCTTT.

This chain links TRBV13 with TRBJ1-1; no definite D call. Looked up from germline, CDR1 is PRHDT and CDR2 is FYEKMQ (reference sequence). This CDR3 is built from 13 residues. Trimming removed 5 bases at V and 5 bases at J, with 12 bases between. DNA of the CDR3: TGTGCCAGCAGCCCCGGGGTTAGGACTGAAGCTTTCTTT. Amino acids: CASSPGVRTEAFF.

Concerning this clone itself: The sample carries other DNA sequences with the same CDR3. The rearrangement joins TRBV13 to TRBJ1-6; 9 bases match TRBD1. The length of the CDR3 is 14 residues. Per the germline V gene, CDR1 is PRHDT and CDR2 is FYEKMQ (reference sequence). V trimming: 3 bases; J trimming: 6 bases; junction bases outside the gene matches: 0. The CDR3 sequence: CASSLGQGNSPLHF. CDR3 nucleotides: TGTGCCAGCAGCTTGGGACAGGGTAATTCACCCCTCCACTTT.

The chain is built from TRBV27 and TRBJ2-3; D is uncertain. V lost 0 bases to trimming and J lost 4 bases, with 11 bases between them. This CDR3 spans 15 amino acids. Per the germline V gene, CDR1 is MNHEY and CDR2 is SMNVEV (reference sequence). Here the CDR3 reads CASSLSPSLADTQYF. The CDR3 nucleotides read TGTGCCAGCAGTTTATCACCGAGTTTAGCAGATACGCAGTATTTT.

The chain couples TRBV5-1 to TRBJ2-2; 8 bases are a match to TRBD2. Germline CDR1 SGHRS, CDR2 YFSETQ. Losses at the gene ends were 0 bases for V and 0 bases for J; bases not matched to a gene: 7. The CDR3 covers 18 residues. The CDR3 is CASSLVPSGPANTGELFF. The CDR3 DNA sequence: TGCGCCAGCAGCTTGGTTCCTAGCGGGCCCGCGAACACCGGGGAGCTGTTTTTT.

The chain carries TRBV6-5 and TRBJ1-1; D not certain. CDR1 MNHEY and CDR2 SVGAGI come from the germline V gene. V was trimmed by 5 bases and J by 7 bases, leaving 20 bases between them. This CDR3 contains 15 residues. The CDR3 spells CASSPWEQRGNEAFF. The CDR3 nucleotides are TGTGCCAGCAGTCCATGGGAACAGCGGGGTAATGAAGCTTTCTTT.

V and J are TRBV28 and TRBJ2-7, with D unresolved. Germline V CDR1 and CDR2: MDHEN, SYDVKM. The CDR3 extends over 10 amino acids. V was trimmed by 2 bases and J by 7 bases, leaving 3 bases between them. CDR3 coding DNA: TGTGCCAGCAGTTTACGTGAGCAGTACTTC. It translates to CASSLREQYF.

CDR3 protein: CASSQAQGHSGNTIYF. The CDR3 nucleotides read TGTGCCAGCAGCCAAGCTCAGGGACACTCTGGAAACACCATATATTTT. The chain recombines TRBV14 with TRBJ1-3; TRBD1 is a possible D gene (6 bases). Germline assignment: CDR1 SGHDN and CDR2 FVKESK. The CDR3 runs 16 residues. Deletions cut 1 base from V and 0 bases from J, with 10 bases between.

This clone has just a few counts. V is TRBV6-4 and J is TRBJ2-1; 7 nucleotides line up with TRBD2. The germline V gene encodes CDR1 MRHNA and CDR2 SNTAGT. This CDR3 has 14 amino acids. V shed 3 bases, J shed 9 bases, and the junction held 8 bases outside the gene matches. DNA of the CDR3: TGTGCCAGCAGTGAAGAAGCGGGGCGGAGTGAGCAGTTCTTC. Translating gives CASSEEAGRSEQFF.

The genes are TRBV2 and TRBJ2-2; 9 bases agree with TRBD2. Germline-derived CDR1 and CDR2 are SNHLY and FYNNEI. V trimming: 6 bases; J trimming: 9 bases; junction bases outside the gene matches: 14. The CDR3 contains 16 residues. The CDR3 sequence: CASREQPGLAGRELFF. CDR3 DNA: TGTGCCAGCAGGGAACAGCCGGGACTAGCAGGTCGGGAGCTGTTTTTT.

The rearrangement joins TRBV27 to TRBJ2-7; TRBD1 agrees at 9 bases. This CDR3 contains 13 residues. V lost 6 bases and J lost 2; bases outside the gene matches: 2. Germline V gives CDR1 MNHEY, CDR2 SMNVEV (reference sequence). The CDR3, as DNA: TGTGCCAGCAGGACAGGGGGAACCTACGAGCAGTACTTC. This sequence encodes CASRTGGTYEQYF.

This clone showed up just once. CDR3 residues: CASSSGQGRMMGETQYF. CDR3 coding DNA: TGCGCCAGCAGCTCCGGACAGGGGAGAATGATGGGGGAGACCCAGTACTTC. This chain uses TRBV5-1 with TRBJ2-5, with 9 bases fitting TRBD1. V lost 3 bases, J lost 5 bases, and 14 bases stayed unmatched. The CDR3 runs 17 residues. Germline V gene data show CDR1 as SGHRS and CDR2 as YFSETQ. The full variable domain, its missing parts supplied by reference TRBV5-1 and TRBJ2-5, is KAGVTQTPRYLIKTRGQQVTLSCSPISGHRSVSWYQQTPGQGLQFLFEYFSETQRNKGNFPGRFSGRQFSNSRSEMNVSTLELGDSALYLCASSSGQGRMMGETQYFGPGTRLLVL.

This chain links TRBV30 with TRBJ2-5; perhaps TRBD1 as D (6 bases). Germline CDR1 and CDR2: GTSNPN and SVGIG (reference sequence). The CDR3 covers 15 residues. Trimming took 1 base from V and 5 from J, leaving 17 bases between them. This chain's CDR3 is CAWSEGQGIRETQYF. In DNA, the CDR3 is TGTGCCTGGAGTGAGGGGCAGGGGATAAGGGAGACCCAGTACTTC. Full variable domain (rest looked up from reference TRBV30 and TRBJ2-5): SQTIHQWPATLVQPVGSPLSLECTVEGTSNPNLYWYRQAAGRGLQLLFYSVGIGQISSEVPQNLSASRPQDRQFILSSKKLLLSDSGFYLCAWSEGQGIRETQYFGPGTRLLVL.

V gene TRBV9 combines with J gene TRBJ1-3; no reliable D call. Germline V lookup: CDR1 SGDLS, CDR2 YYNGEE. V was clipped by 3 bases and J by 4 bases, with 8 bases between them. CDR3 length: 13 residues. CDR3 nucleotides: TGTGCCAGCAGCGCGGAGGGCGGAAACACCATATATTTT. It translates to CASSAEGGNTIYF.

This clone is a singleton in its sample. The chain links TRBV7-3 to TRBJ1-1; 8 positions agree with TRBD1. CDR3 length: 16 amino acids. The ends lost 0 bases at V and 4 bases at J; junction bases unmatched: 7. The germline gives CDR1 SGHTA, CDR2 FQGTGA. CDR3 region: CASSLTPGQVGTEAFF. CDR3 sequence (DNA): TGTGCCAGCAGCTTAACCCCGGGACAGGTCGGCACTGAAGCTTTCTTT.

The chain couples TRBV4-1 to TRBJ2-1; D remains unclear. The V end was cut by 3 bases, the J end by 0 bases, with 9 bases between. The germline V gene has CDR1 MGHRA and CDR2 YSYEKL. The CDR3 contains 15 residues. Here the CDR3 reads CASSQLGSSYNEQFF. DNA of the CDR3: TGCGCCAGCAGCCAGCTAGGAAGCTCCTACAATGAGCAGTTCTTC.

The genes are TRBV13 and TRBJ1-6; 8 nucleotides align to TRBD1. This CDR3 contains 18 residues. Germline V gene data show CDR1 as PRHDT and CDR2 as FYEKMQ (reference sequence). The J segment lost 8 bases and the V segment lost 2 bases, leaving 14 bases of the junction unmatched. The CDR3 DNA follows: TGTGCCAGCAGCTTATACGGTCGCGGACAGGGATATGATTCACCCCTCCACTTT. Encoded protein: CASSLYGRGQGYDSPLHF. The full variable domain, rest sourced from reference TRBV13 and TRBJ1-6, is AAGVIQSPRHLIKEKRETATLKCYPIPRHDTVYWYQQGPGQDPQFLISFYEKMQSDKGSIPDRFSAQQFSDYHSELNMSSLELGDSALYFCASSLYGRGQGYDSPLHFGNGTRLTVT.

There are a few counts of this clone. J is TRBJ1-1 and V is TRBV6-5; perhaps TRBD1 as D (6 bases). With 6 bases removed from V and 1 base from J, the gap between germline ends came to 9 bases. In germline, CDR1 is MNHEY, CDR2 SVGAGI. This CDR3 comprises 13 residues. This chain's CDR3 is CASRPTGNTEAFF. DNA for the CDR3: TGTGCCAGCAGACCGACAGGGAACACTGAAGCTTTCTTT.

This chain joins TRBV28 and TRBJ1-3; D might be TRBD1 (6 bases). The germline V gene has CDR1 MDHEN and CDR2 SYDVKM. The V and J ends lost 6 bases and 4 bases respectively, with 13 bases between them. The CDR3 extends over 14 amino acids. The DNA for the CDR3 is TGTGCCAGCAGCCGGCAGGGGTACGGAAACACCATATATTTT. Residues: CASSRQGYGNTIYF.

CDR3 amino acids: CASSPDRDYQPQHF. CDR3 nucleotides: TGTGCCAGCAGCCCGGACAGGGATTATCAGCCCCAGCATTTT. The chain is built from TRBV7-9 and TRBJ1-5; TRBD1 matches 8 bases. Trimming took 5 bases from V and 5 from J; bases not matched to a gene: 5. The CDR3 spans 14 residues. Germline CDR1 is SEHNR and CDR2 is FQNEAQ (reference sequence).

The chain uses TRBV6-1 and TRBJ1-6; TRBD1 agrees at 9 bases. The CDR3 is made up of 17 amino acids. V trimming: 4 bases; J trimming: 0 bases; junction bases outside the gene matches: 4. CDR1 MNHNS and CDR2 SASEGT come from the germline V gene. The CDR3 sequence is CASSGRTGVSYNSPLHF. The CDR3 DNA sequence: TGTGCCAGCAGTGGACGGACAGGGGTCTCCTATAATTCACCCCTCCACTTT.

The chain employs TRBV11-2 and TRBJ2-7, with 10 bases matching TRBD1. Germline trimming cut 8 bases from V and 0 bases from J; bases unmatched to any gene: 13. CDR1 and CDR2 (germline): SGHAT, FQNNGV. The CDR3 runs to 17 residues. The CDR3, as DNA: TGTGCCAGCGTTTCCGGGACAGGGGCTTCTAACTCCTACGAGCAGTACTTC. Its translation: CASVSGTGASNSYEQYF.